The entry below describes one T cell receptor (beta chain). This entry comes from a study of blood T cell repertoires in COVID-19. The CDR3 has 14 residues. The germline V gene encodes CDR1 KGHSH and CDR2 LQKENI. V was trimmed by 3 bases and J by 2 bases, leaving 5 bases between them. Original handling: Cell counts per sample came from amplifying reference gene primers. The protocol was immunoSEQ multiplex PCR, while the TCRdb copy is restricted to in-frame clones and leaves out a portion. That table supplies the V and J calls and clone size; D and trimming were determined from the DNA. The sample has tens of thousands of clones; 85% are singletons.

The origin of this receptor is a man aged 65-85 years with acute or convalescent COVID-19. Source material: peripheral blood. V is TRBV18 and J is TRBJ2-6; TRBD2 might be the D (5 bases). The CDR3 region is CASSPSAGANVLTF. For the CDR3, the DNA is TGTGCCAGCTCACCTAGCGCTGGGGCCAACGTCCTGACTTTC.